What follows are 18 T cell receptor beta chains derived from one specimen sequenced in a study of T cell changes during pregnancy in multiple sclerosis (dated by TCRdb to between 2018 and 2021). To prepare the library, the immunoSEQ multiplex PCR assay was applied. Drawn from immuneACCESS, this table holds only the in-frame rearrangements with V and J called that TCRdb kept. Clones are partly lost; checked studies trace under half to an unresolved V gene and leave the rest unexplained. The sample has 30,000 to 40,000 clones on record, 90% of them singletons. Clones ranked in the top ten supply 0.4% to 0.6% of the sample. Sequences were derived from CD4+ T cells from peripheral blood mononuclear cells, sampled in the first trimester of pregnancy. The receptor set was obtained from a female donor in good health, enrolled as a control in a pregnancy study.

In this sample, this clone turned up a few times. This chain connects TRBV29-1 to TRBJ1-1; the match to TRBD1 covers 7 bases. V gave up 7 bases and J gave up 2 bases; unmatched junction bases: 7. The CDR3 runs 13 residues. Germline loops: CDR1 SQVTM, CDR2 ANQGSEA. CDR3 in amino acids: CSGARQGNTEAFF. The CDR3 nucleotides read TGCAGCGGAGCCCGACAGGGAAACACTGAAGCTTTCTTT.

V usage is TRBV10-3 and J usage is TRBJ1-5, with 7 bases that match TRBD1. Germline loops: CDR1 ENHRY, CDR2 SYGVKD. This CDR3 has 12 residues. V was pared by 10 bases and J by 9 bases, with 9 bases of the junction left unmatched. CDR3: CATQDRIGPQHF. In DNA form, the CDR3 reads TGTGCCACTCAGGACAGGATTGGGCCCCAGCATTTT.

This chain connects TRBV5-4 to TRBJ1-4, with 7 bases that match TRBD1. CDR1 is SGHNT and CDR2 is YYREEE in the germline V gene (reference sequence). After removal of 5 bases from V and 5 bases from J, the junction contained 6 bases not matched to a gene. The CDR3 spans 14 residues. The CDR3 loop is CASSPDRENEKLFF. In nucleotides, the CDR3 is TGTGCCAGCAGTCCTGACAGGGAAAATGAAAAACTGTTTTTT.

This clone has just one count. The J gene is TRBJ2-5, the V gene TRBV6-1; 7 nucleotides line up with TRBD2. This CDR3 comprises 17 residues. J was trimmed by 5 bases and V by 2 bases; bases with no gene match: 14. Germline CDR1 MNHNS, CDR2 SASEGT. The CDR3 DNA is TGTGCCAGCAGTGAATCATTGGGGGGGGATACGTTTGAGACCCAGTACTTC. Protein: CASSESLGGDTFETQYF.

The CDR3 reads CASSTSKQGSKNIQYF. The CDR3 nucleotides read TGTGCCAGCAGTACCTCGAAACAGGGATCCAAAAACATTCAGTACTTC. This chain joins TRBV27 and TRBJ2-4; D is perhaps TRBD1 (6 bases). This CDR3 comprises 16 residues. Between the trimmed V and J ends, which lost 5 bases and 2 bases, there was a span of 16 bases. Germline V CDR1 and CDR2: MNHEY, SMNVEV (reference sequence).

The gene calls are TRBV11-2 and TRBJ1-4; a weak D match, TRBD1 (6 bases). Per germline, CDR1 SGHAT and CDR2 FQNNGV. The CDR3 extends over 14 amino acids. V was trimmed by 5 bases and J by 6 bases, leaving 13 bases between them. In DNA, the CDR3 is TGTGCCAGCAGCGAACAGGGAGGGTATGAAAAACTGTTTTTT. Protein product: CASSEQGGYEKLFF.

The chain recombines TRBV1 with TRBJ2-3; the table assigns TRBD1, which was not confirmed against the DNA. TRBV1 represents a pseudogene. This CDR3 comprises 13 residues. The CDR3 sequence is CTSPSEGADTQYF. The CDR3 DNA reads TGCACCAGCCCCTCCGAGGGGGCGGATACGCAGTATTTT.

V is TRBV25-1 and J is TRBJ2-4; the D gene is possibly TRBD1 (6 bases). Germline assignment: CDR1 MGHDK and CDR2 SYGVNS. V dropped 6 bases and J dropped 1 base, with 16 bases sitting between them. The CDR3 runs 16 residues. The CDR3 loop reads CASSARGDRAKNIQYF. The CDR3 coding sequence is TGTGCCAGCAGCGCTCGGGGCGACAGGGCCAAAAACATTCAGTACTTC. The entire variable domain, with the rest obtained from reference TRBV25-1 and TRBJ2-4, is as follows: EADIYQTPRYLVIGTGKKITLECSQTMGHDKMYWYQQDPGMELHLIHYSYGVNSTEKGDLSSESTVSRIRTEHFPLTLESARPSHTSQYLCASSARGDRAKNIQYFGAGTRLSVL.

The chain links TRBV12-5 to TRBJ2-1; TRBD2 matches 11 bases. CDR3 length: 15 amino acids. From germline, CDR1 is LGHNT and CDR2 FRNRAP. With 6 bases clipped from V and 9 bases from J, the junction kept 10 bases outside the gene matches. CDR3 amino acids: CASGELAGAGGEQFF. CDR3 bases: TGTGCTAGTGGCGAACTAGCGGGGGCCGGGGGTGAGCAGTTCTTC.

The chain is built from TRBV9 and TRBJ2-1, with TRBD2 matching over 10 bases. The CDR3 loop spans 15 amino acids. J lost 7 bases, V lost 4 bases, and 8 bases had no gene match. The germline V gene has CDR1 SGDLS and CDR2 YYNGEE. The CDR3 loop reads CASSKSSGGRNEQFF. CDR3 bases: TGTGCCAGCAGCAAGAGTAGCGGGGGGCGTAATGAGCAGTTCTTC.

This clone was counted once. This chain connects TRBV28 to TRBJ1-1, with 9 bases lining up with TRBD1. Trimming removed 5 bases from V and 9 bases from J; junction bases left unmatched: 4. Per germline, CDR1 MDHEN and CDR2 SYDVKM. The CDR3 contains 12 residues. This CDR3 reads CASSGTGRKAFF. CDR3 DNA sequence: TGTGCCAGCAGTGGGACAGGGAGGAAAGCTTTCTTT. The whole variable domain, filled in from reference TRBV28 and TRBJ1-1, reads DVKVTQSSRYLVKRTGEKVFLECVQDMDHENMFWYRQDPGLGLRLIYFSYDVKMKEKGDIPEGYSVSREKKERFSLILESASTNQTSMYLCASSGTGRKAFFGQGTRLTVV.

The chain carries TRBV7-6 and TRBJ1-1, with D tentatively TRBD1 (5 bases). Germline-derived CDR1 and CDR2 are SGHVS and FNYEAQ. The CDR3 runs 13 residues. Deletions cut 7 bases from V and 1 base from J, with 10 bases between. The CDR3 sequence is CASNQGGNTEAFF. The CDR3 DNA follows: TGTGCCAGCAACCAGGGCGGGAACACTGAAGCTTTCTTT.

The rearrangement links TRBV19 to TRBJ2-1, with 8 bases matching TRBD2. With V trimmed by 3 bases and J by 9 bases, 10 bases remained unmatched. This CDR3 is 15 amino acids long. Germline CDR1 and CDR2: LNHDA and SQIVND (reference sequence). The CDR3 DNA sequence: TGTGCCAGTAGTATGACTAGCGCCTACTCTTCTGAGCAGTTCTTC. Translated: CASSMTSAYSSEQFF.

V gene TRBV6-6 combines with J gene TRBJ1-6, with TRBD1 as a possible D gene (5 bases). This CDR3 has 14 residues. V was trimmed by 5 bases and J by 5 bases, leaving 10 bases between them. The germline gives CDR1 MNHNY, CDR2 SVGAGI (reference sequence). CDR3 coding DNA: TGTGCCAGCAGTGCCAAAGGGGATAATTCACCCCTCCACTTT. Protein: CASSAKGDNSPLHF.

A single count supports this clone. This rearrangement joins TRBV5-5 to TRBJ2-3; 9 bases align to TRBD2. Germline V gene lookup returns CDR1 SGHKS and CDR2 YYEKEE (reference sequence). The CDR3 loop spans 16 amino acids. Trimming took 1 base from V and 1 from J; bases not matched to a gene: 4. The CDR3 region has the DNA TGTGCCAGCAGCTTGAGGGCTAGCGGGGGCACAGATACGCAGTATTTT. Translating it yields CASSLRASGGTDTQYF. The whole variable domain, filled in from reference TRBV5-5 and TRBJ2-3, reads DAGVTQSPTHLIKTRGQQVTLRCSPISGHKSVSWYQQVLGQGPQFIFQYYEKEERGRGNFPDRFSARQFPNYSSELNVNALLLGDSALYLCASSLRASGGTDTQYFGPGTRLTVL.

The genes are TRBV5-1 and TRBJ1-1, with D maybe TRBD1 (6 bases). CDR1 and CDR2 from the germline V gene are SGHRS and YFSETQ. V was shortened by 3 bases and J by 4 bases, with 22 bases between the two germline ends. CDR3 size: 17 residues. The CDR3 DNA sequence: TGCGCCAGCAGCTCAACACCGGGACATTTAGGAGGCACTGAAGCTTTCTTT. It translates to CASSSTPGHLGGTEAFF.

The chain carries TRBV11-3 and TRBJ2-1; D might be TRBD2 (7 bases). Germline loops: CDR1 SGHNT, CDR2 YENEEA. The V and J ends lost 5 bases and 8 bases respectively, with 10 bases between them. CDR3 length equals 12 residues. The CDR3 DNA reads TGTGCCAGCAGCACAGGGAGGGATGAGCAGTTCTTC. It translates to CASSTGRDEQFF.

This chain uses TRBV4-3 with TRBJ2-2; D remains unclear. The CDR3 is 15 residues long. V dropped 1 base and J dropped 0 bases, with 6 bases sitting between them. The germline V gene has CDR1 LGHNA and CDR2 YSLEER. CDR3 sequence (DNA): TGCGCCAGCAGCCAAGCACAGTCGAACACCGGGGAGCTGTTTTTT. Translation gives CASSQAQSNTGELFF.